A single TCR beta chain is shown here with its context. The target antigen is unknown. The entry originates in a study of T cell responses to AZD1222 COVID-19 vaccine. General study findings and limits: Two doses of AZD1222 preceded a rise in Spike-specific TCR breadth and depth. Repertoire samples came only from after the peak T cell response. Donors, mostly white British, included more females; clonal diversity was possibly underestimated.

Profiled with immunoSEQ multiplex PCR; TCRdb holds only in-frame clones, not every one. The sample records about 100,000 clones, around nine tenths being singletons. The source material was peripheral blood, sampled on day 0 of AZD1222 vaccination. The TCR was taken from an adult in good health.

CDR3 protein: CASSLTVGTGNTIYF. The CDR3 DNA reads TGTGCCAGCAGCTTAACGGTGGGCACTGGAAACACCATATATTTT. The rearrangement uses TRBV7-9 and TRBJ1-3; no definite D call. The CDR3 runs to 15 residues. V dropped 2 bases and J dropped 2 bases, with 10 bases sitting between them. Germline loops: CDR1 SEHNR, CDR2 FQNEAQ (reference sequence).